This T cell receptor (beta chain) was recorded in a study of T cell repertoires in cytomegalovirus infection. Overall study context: CMV epitopes in the study were HLA-C-restricted (recently identified) and HLA-B-restricted (well studied).

Trimming took off 2 bases at V and 3 bases at J, with 8 bases between the two ends. This CDR3 comprises 13 residues. Germline CDR1 reads KGHSH; CDR2 reads LQKENI. TCRdb ran MiXCR on the reads and lists one entry per CDR3 protein. Seen here are 650,000 to 900,000 distinct CDR3 sequences, almost 30% observed once, and the top ten hold around 12%. Remarks on this clonotype: Antigen unknown.

This clonotype originated in a human donor in good health (CMV status not recorded). Some clones in this sample may be carry-over from other donors' samples. This specimen was cultured CD8+ T cells from PBMCs, taken from culture after CMV antigen stimulation. The rearrangement links TRBV18 to TRBJ2-7, with unresolved D. CDR3 DNA sequence: TGTGCCAGCTCACCAGGGGATCTCTACGAGCAGTACTTC. Translating gives CASSPGDLYEQYF.